This TCR beta chain stems from a study of regulatory dendritic cells for organ transplantation. Germline CDR1 reads SGDLS; CDR2 reads YYNGEE. The CDR3 runs to 15 residues. With 3 bases clipped from V and 4 bases from J, the junction kept 4 bases outside the gene matches. Produced via immunoSEQ multiplex PCR; TCRdb's table is partial and in-frame only. The table has roughly 4,500 clones, 50% to 75% seen once. Study results and limitations: Naive CD4+ and CD8+ repertoires were highly diverse; memory CD8+ was most oligoclonal. The authors noted considerable between-person heterogeneity in alloreactive memory CD8+ cells.

Sorted T cells were CFSE-labeled and cultured less than 6 days with allogeneic regulatory or mature dendritic cells at 1:10. In regard to this clone: Its antigen is unidentified.

Input material: memory CD8+ T cells from blood cultured with regulatory dendritic cells. Subset noted: CD45RO+ memory T cells. This chain joins TRBV9 and TRBJ1-3; 10 bases are a match to TRBD1. The receptor's source is a human donor in good health. The CDR3 here is CASSEDRGGGNTIYF. For the CDR3, the DNA is TGTGCCAGCAGCGAGGACAGGGGGGGAGGAAACACCATATATTTT. The complete variable domain, with remaining parts taken from reference TRBV9 and TRBJ1-3, reads DSGVTQTPKHLITATGQRVTLRCSPRSGDLSVYWYQQSLDQGLQFLIQYYNGEERAKGNILERFSAQQFPDLHSELNLSSLELGDSALYFCASSEDRGGGNTIYFGEGSWLTVV.